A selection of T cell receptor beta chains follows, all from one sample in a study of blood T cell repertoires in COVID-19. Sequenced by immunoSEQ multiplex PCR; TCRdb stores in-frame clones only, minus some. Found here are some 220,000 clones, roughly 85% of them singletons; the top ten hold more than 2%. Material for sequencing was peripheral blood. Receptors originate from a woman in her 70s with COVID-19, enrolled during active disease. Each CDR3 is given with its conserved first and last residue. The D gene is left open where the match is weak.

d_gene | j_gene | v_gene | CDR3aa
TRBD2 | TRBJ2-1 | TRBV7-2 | CASSRGGRKEQFF
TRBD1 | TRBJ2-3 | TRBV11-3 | CASSLNRGGTDTQYF
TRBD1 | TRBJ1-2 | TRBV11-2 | CASSFTDRGRAGYTF
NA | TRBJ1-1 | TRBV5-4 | CASSSLGRVAEAFF
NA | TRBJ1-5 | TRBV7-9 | CASSPWGHQPQHF
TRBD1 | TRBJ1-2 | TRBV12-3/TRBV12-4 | CASSQDRVSGYTF
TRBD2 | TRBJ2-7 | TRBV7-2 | CASSLGGRSGEQYF
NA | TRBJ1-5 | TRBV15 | CATSRDGPQHF
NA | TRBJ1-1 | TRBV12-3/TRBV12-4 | CASADFLNTEAFF
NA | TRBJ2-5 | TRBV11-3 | CASSTSTVQETQYF
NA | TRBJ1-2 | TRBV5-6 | CASSFGQGGGYTF
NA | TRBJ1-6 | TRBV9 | CASSGRTVPYSPLHF
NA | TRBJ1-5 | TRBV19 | CASSMLPQGRNQPQHF
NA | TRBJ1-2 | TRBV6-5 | CASSYGGTNYGYTF
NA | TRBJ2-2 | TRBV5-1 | CASSFDSYTGELFF
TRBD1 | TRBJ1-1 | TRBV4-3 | CASSQDARGSTEAFF
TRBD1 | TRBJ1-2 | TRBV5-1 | CASSQDREDGGYTF
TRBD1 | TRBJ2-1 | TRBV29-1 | CSVPPGQGQVEQFF
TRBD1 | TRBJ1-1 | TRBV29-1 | CSAEIGQGTTEAFF
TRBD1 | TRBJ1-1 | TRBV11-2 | CASETRTGENTEAFF
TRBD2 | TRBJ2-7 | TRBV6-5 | CASNGLAGSHEQYF
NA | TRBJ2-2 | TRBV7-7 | CASSPTPVDTGELFF
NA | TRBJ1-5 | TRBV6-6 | CASSYSQDSNQPQHF
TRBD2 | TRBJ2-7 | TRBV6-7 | CASSYLAGGNYEQYF
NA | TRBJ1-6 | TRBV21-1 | CASTNLGTGGARNSPLHF
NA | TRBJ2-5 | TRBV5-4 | CASSLASETQYF
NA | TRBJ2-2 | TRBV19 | CASNGGLTTNTGELFF
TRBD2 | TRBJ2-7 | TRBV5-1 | CASSLGWREGHYEQYF
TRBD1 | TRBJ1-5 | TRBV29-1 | CSVAQGQNQPQHF
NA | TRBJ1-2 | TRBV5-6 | CASRPTGIYGYTF
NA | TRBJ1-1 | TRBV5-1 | CASSFGGADTEAFF
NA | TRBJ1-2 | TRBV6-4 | CASSPALGPAWGYTF
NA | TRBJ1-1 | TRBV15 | CATSMVRLQYGAAFF
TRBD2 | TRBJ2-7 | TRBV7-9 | CASSTRTSGRVSEQYF
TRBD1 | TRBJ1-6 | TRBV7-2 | CASSTTTGGSSPLHF
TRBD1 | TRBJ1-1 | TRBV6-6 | CASSRDRGRGEGTEAFF
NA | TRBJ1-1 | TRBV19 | CASSQSTAPNTEAFF
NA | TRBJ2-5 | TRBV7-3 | CASSPGSQETQYF
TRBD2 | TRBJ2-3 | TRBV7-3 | CASSFSGSGTDTQYF
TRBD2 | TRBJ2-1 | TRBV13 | CASSLEGLAGGTPYNEQFF